This T cell receptor beta chain came from a study of T-cell memory formation after mild COVID-19. Study-wide results and caveats: Later expanders leaned CD4+, whereas clones that contracted between day 15 and 85 were balanced CD4/CD8.

This CDR3 contains 17 residues. Germline-derived CDR1 and CDR2 are SGHDN and FVKESK. V dropped 3 bases and J dropped 3; count of bases not matched to a gene: 11. For this clonotype: What it binds is unknown.

Employing constant-segment primers, 5'RACE generated TCR alpha and TCR beta cDNA libraries bearing sample barcodes and UMIs. In TCRdb, the 5' RACE reads were re-called with MiXCR into one record per CDR3 protein. The sample has about 290,000 distinct CDR3 sequences, roughly 15% seen once. This rearrangement joins TRBV14 to TRBJ2-1; 7 bases line up with TRBD2. The sequenced material came from PBMCs or a T cell subset sorted from them (not recorded which). The sequence derives from a man between 18 and 29 years old who had mild COVID-19 (a few samples of this study predate the infection). Cell type and time point are not known. CDR3 coding DNA: TGTGCCAGCAGCCATGACCCCCGGCGGGAGCTCTACAATGAGCAGTTCTTC. Translating it yields CASSHDPRRELYNEQFF.